This entry is about one TCR beta chain. As yet, its antigen is unknown. Profiled with immunoSEQ multiplex PCR; TCRdb holds only in-frame clones, not every one. The sample lists about 2 million clones, about 95% occurring once. V was shortened by 4 bases and J by 5 bases, with 14 bases between the two germline ends. The CDR3 sequence is 15 residues long. Germline V gene lookup returns CDR1 ENHRY and CDR2 SYGVKD. This sample stems from a study of shared clonotypes between healthy human individuals. Regarding the study as a whole: Four donors had roughly 5% of their naive CD4 clonotypes in common.

This chain links TRBV10-3 with TRBJ2-2; TRBD1 might be the D (6 bases). Sequencing used naive CD4+ T cells sorted from blood. Described subset: CD45RA+ positively selected. This receptor was identified in a man aged 18 to 29 in good health. CDR3 DNA: TGTGCCATCAGTGTACAGGGAAGGGGAACCGGGGAGCTGTTTTTT. This codes for CAISVQGRGTGELFF.